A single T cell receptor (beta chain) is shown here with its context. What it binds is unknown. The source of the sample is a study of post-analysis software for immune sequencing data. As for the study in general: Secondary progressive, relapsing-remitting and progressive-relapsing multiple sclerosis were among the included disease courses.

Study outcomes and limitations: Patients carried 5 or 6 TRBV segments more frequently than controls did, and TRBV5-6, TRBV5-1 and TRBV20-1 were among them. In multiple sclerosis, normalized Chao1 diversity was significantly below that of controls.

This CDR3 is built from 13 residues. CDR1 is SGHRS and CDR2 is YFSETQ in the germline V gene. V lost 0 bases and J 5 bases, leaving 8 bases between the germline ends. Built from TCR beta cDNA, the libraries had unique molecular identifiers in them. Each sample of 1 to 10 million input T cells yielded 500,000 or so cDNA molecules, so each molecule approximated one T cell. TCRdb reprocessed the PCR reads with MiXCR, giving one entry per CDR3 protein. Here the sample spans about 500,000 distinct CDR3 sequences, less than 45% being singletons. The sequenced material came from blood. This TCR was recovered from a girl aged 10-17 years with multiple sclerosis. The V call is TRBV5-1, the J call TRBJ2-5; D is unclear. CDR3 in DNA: TGCGCCAGCAGCTTGGGGGATGCGGAGACCCAGTACTTC. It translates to CASSLGDAETQYF.